This T cell receptor beta chain stems from a study of tumor and adjacent non-tumor tissue in lung cancer. Study-level information: Patients were aged about 30 to 76, 10 men and a handful of women, stage I to III. Regarding the study as a whole: Compared with tumor, normal lung showed significantly lower TCR diversity.

A modified ARM-PCR protocol with three rounds of nested PCR amplified TCRbeta. TCRdb reprocessed the multiplex PCR reads with MiXCR, giving one entry per CDR3 protein. Among 35,000 to 50,000 distinct CDR3 sequences, around three fifths were seen once, and the ten largest hold over 40%. A remark on this clonotype: The antigen remains unidentified. A much larger clone is a single base away; this may be a read error.

This CDR3 is built from 14 residues. CDR1 and CDR2 (germline): KGHDR, SFDVKD. No cell sorting was done before RNA was extracted from the tissue. More than 3 cm separated this lung sample from the edge of the tumor. The material sequenced was distant non-tumor lung tissue. The rearrangement links TRBV24-1 to TRBJ2-6, with D perhaps being TRBD1 or TRBD2 (5 bases each). The TCR was taken from a man in his forties or fifties with non-small cell lung cancer. CDR3 sequence reads: CATGTKTGDNVLTF. The CDR3 DNA reads as TGTGCCACCGGGACGAAGACTGGGGACAACGTCCTGACTTTC.